This T cell receptor (beta chain) originates from a study of cytomegalovirus exposure and HLA in healthy donors. Study conclusions and caveats: The study dropped some indistinguishable V segments, TRBV6-2 and TRBV6-3 among them. In vitro testing confirmed three CMV-associated chains as specific for CMV antigens. Analysis was carried out at a later point, and it linked a missense DCLRE1C variant to TCR beta V- and J-gene trimming. Being productive about 87% or about 30% of the time was typical of most TCR beta V segments in an earlier analysis.

60 Vbeta and 13 Jbeta primers were used in PCR. Clones were read by immunoSEQ multiplex PCR, and TCRdb kept only the in-frame ones, dropping some. The sample lists 55,000 or so clones, 75% to 85% occurring once. In the case of this clone: Its antigen is still unknown.

CDR1 is MNHEY and CDR2 is SVGAGI in the germline V gene. V shed 2 bases, J shed 5 bases, and the junction held 7 bases outside the gene matches. CDR3 length: 16 amino acids. J is TRBJ2-3 and V is TRBV6-5, with 10 positions matching TRBD2. Sample: PBMCs. This receptor was taken from a female donor in good health and CMV-seronegative. The CDR3 loop reads CASSYGAGGPKDTQYF. The CDR3 coding sequence is TGTGCCAGCAGTTACGGAGCGGGGGGGCCAAAAGATACGCAGTATTTT.